Below are 22 T cell receptor beta chains sequenced from a single sample in a study of T cell responses to AZD1222 COVID-19 vaccine. The table came from immunoSEQ multiplex PCR; TCRdb's copy has only in-frame clones and leaves some out. The table includes just under 55,000 clones, roughly 87% detected once. The sample in question was peripheral blood, obtained on day 0 of AZD1222 vaccination. The receptors stem from an adult in good health.

The chain is built from TRBV5-1 and TRBJ2-7; TRBD2 agrees at 10 bases. The germline V gene encodes CDR1 SGHRS and CDR2 YFSETQ. Germline trimming cut 0 bases from V and 0 bases from J; bases unmatched to any gene: 3. The CDR3 spans 16 residues. The CDR3 region has the DNA TGCGCCAGCAGCTTGGGCGAGCGGGGGGGCTCCTACGAGCAGTACTTC. This sequence encodes CASSLGERGGSYEQYF.

V gene TRBV4-2 combines with J gene TRBJ2-7; the match to TRBD1 covers 9 bases. CDR3 length equals 12 residues. The germline V gene encodes CDR1 LGHNA and CDR2 YNFKEQ. V lost 8 bases to trimming and J lost 6 bases; unmatched junction nucleotides: 5. Written as DNA, the CDR3 is TGTGCCAGCGGGGGACAGGGTGGCGAGCAGTACTTC. Protein sequence: CASGGQGGEQYF.

The J gene is TRBJ2-7, the V gene TRBV28; D assignment may be TRBD1 or TRBD2 (5 bases each). Trimming took 1 base from V and 6 from J, leaving 7 bases between them. This CDR3 has 12 amino acids. Germline V lookup: CDR1 MDHEN, CDR2 SYDVKM. The CDR3 loop is CASSLFGAEQYF. The CDR3 DNA reads TGTGCCAGCAGTTTATTCGGGGCCGAGCAGTACTTC.

This clone was counted a single time. The genes are TRBV19 and TRBJ2-3, with 10 nucleotides matching TRBD1. The germline gives CDR1 LNHDA, CDR2 SQIVND (reference sequence). The CDR3 sequence is 14 residues long. J lost 5 bases, V lost 5 bases, and 4 bases had no gene match. CDR3 residues: CASSPDRGQDTQYF. CDR3 in DNA: TGTGCCAGTAGTCCAGACAGGGGGCAAGATACGCAGTATTTT.

The chain is built from TRBV27 and TRBJ2-3, with D perhaps TRBD2 (5 bases). The CDR3 sequence is 14 residues long. CDR1 and CDR2 from the germline V gene are MNHEY and SMNVEV (reference sequence). The V and J ends lost 3 bases and 4 bases respectively, with 11 bases between them. In DNA, the CDR3 is TGTGCCAGCAGTTTGAGGGCTTCGGCAGATACGCAGTATTTT. This codes for CASSLRASADTQYF.

The chain uses TRBV29-1 and TRBJ2-7, with D possibly matching TRBD1 (5 bases). This CDR3 is 13 amino acids long. V was shortened by 5 bases and J by 5 bases, with 16 bases between the two germline ends. The germline V gene encodes CDR1 SQVTM and CDR2 ANQGSEA. This CDR3 is CSVRHRQMHEQYF. In DNA form, the CDR3 reads TGCAGCGTTCGACACCGACAGATGCACGAGCAGTACTTC.

This clone was recorded once. The rearrangement uses TRBV7-2 and TRBJ2-7; 9 bases agree with TRBD1. The V gene's germline CDR1 is SGHTA and CDR2 FQGNSA. The junction had 4 bases not matched to a gene; V was cut back by 3 bases and J by 4 bases. There are 14 residues in the CDR3. The CDR3 DNA is TGTGCCAGCAGCTTCGGGACAGGGTTGTACGAGCAGTACTTC. It encodes CASSFGTGLYEQYF.

The CDR3 sequence: CASSLSGLAFSSYEQYF. The CDR3 DNA reads as TGTGCCAGCAGCCTGAGCGGACTAGCGTTTAGCTCCTACGAGCAGTACTTC. This rearrangement joins TRBV5-5 to TRBJ2-7; 9 bases agree with TRBD2. The CDR3 runs to 17 residues. V shed 4 bases and J 0 bases; nucleotides not matched to a gene: 11. The germline CDR1 and CDR2 sequences are SGHKS and YYEKEE (reference sequence).

V gene TRBV1 combines with J gene TRBJ1-3. TRBV1 is deemed a pseudogene. This CDR3 has 16 amino acids. The CDR3 loop is CTSSQVWLSSGNTIYF. The CDR3 DNA is TGCACCAGCAGCCAAGTTTGGCTGAGCTCTGGAAACACCATATATTTT.

V is TRBV6-5 and J is TRBJ1-2, with TRBD1 identical over 7 bases. This CDR3 contains 16 residues. V lost 2 bases, J lost 6 bases, and 12 bases stayed unmatched. Germline assignment: CDR1 MNHEY and CDR2 SVGAGI. The CDR3 DNA follows: TGTGCCAGCAGTTACGAGATGACAGGGCAGGTGAATGGCTACACCTTC. This gives the protein CASSYEMTGQVNGYTF.

The V call is TRBV7-8, the J call TRBJ1-1; no firm D call. The germline CDR1 and CDR2 sequences are SGHVS and FQNEAQ. The CDR3 has 13 residues. The germline V and J ends were trimmed by 4 bases and 2 bases, with 8 bases remaining between them. The CDR3 region is CASSSTRNTEAFF. The CDR3 coding sequence is TGTGCCAGCAGCTCCACAAGAAACACTGAAGCTTTCTTT.

The chain combines TRBV6-5 with TRBJ1-6; perhaps TRBD1 as D (5 bases). The CDR3 runs 16 residues. Germline CDR1 reads MNHEY; CDR2 reads SVGAGI. With 0 bases removed from V and 8 bases from J, the gap between germline ends came to 14 bases. CDR3 sequence (DNA): TGTGCCAGCAGTTACTCGGGATGGGGGGGGGATTCACCCCTCCACTTT. Encoded protein: CASSYSGWGGDSPLHF.

The rearrangement joins TRBV25-1 to TRBJ2-2; D remains unclear. Between the trimmed V and J ends, which lost 1 base and 3 bases, there was a span of 6 bases. CDR3 length: 14 amino acids. Germline V gene data show CDR1 as MGHDK and CDR2 as SYGVNS. The CDR3: CASSESQYTGELFF. The CDR3 DNA is TGTGCCAGCAGTGAATCACAGTACACCGGGGAGCTGTTTTTT.

The chain has TRBV7-2 and TRBJ2-1; 7 bases fit TRBD1. V was pared by 3 bases and J by 3 bases, with 5 bases of the junction left unmatched. This CDR3 is built from 15 residues. CDR1 and CDR2 (germline): SGHTA, FQGNSA. The CDR3 sequence: CASSFPQGHYNEQFF. Written as DNA, the CDR3 is TGTGCCAGCAGCTTCCCACAGGGGCACTACAATGAGCAGTTCTTC.

The chain carries TRBV12-5 and TRBJ1-1; D not certain. Germline assignment: CDR1 LGHNT and CDR2 FRNRAP. This CDR3 has 16 amino acids. V was clipped by 4 bases and J by 2 bases, with 17 bases between them. The CDR3 reads CASGSSLRGRNTEAFF. In nucleotides, the CDR3 is TGTGCTAGTGGTTCCTCCCTCCGGGGTAGAAACACTGAAGCTTTCTTT.

The J gene is TRBJ2-1, the V gene TRBV7-2; D unclear. This CDR3 comprises 15 residues. The germline gives CDR1 SGHTA, CDR2 FQGNSA. The V end was cut by 6 bases, the J end by 0 bases, with 12 bases between. In DNA, the CDR3 is TGTGCCAGCAGACGAGAGACTGACTCCTACAATGAGCAGTTCTTC. This translates into CASRRETDSYNEQFF.

The chain couples TRBV5-1 to TRBJ2-1, with 8 bases fitting TRBD1. This CDR3 has 15 amino acids. CDR1 is SGHRS, CDR2 YFSETQ, per germline. Trimming removed 4 bases from V and 9 bases from J; junction bases left unmatched: 12. The CDR3 region is CASSPGQGRWPEQFF. In DNA form, the CDR3 reads TGCGCCAGCAGCCCCGGACAGGGTAGGTGGCCTGAGCAGTTCTTC. Filled out from reference TRBV5-1 and TRBJ2-1, the complete variable domain reads KAGVTQTPRYLIKTRGQQVTLSCSPISGHRSVSWYQQTPGQGLQFLFEYFSETQRNKGNFPGRFSGRQFSNSRSEMNVSTLELGDSALYLCASSPGQGRWPEQFFGPGTRLTVL.

The rearrangement links TRBV4-1 to TRBJ1-4; TRBD1 aligns across 10 bases. The CDR3 runs 16 residues. V shed 4 bases, J shed 8 bases, and the junction held 10 bases outside the gene matches. CDR1 MGHRA and CDR2 YSYEKL come from the germline V gene. Written as DNA, the CDR3 is TGCGCCAGCAGCCGGGGTTCCGGGACAGGGGACGAAAAACTGTTTTTT. It encodes CASSRGSGTGDEKLFF.

This chain joins TRBV5-1 and TRBJ2-5, with 14 bases aligning to TRBD2. This CDR3 comprises 16 residues. With V trimmed by 4 bases and J by 4 bases, 6 bases remained unmatched. Germline V gives CDR1 SGHRS, CDR2 YFSETQ. CDR3 coding DNA: TGCGCCAGCAGCGGAGGGACTAGCGGGGGTTCAGAGACCCAGTACTTC. Residues: CASSGGTSGGSETQYF. Looking up the rest from reference TRBV5-1 and TRBJ2-5 gives the full variable domain: KAGVTQTPRYLIKTRGQQVTLSCSPISGHRSVSWYQQTPGQGLQFLFEYFSETQRNKGNFPGRFSGRQFSNSRSEMNVSTLELGDSALYLCASSGGTSGGSETQYFGPGTRLLVL.

This clone showed up just once. This sequence joins TRBV28 and TRBJ1-4; a possible D gene is TRBD1 (6 bases). The CDR3 has 14 amino acids. Trimming shortened V by 2 bases and J by 2 bases, and 6 bases separated the two germline ends. CDR1 is MDHEN, CDR2 SYDVKM, per germline. In DNA, the CDR3 is TGTGCCAGCAGTTTAACAGGGACTAATGAAAAACTGTTTTTT. Its protein is CASSLTGTNEKLFF.

The gene calls are TRBV12-5 and TRBJ2-3; TRBD1 aligns across 7 bases. The CDR3 has 14 amino acids. Trimming took 6 bases from V and 4 from J; bases not matched to a gene: 7. The V gene's germline CDR1 is LGHNT and CDR2 FRNRAP. The DNA for the CDR3 is TGTGCTAGTGGGGAAGGGGGCAAGGCAGATACGCAGTATTTT. Translated, it gives CASGEGGKADTQYF.

The CDR3 DNA sequence: TGTGCCAGCGGCATACAGGGGGGCAATTCACCCCTCCACTTT. Its protein product is CASGIQGGNSPLHF. The chain carries TRBV27 and TRBJ1-6; 8 bases fit TRBD1. The germline CDR1 and CDR2 sequences are MNHEY and SMNVEV (reference sequence). V trimming: 8 bases; J trimming: 7 bases; junction bases outside the gene matches: 7. The CDR3 length is 14 residues.